The source of this T cell receptor (beta chain) is a study of OX40 agonist ivuxolimab in advanced cancers. Study-wide background: A history of anti-PD-1, anti-PD-L1 or anti-CTLA-4 therapy was acceptable, and around 36% had some. Broader study findings: In CD8+ T cells, expanded clones were on average more numerous than in CD4+.

Notes on this clone: What it recognizes is unknown.

Measured with immunoSEQ multiplex PCR; TCRdb has only the in-frame clones, and not every one. The sample records about 79,000 clones, around 90% being singletons. Trimming took 4 bases from V and 2 from J, leaving 10 bases between them. The CDR3 sequence is 14 residues long. From germline, CDR1 is SGHTS and CDR2 YDEGEE. V and J are TRBV5-8 and TRBJ2-4, with D possibly matching TRBD2 (6 bases). The starting material was CD4+ or CD8+ T cells sorted from blood, obtained in a trial of the OX40 agonist ivuxolimab. The clonotype comes from an adult with an advanced solid tumor such as melanoma, head and neck, liver or kidney cancer. In nucleotides, the CDR3 is TGTGCCAGCAGCCGCGGGGCCTCCAAAAACATTCAGTACTTC. Residues: CASSRGASKNIQYF.